These 17 T cell receptor beta chains were all obtained from the same sample, sequenced in a study of immune heterogeneity within non-small cell lung tumors. Template input was genomic DNA from bulk tumor (approximately 640 ng per sample). During surgery, several far-apart biopsies were obtained from every primary tumor. These patients got curative surgery after being newly diagnosed with untreated non-small cell lung cancer. Using 32 V and 13 J primers, multiplex PCR amplified TCR beta CDR3. TCRdb fed the multiplex PCR reads into MiXCR, producing one record per CDR3 protein. The sample lists 10,000 to 13,000 distinct CDR3 sequences, almost 30% occurring once. Sequenced: lung tumor tissue. The receptors were gathered from a woman between 50 and 59 years old with non-small cell lung cancer.

This sequence joins TRBV6-1 and TRBJ2-3, with 8 bases fitting TRBD2. This CDR3 contains 14 residues. Trimming took 5 bases from V and 3 from J; bases not matched to a gene: 4. CDR1 is MNHNS, CDR2 SASEGT, per germline. The CDR3 DNA reads as TGTGCCAGCAGTTACGCGGGGGGAACAGATACGCAGTATTTT. Encoded protein: CASSYAGGTDTQYF.

This clonotype was seen only a few times. V and J are TRBV4-1 and TRBJ1-1, with TRBD1 identical over 7 bases. J gave up 4 bases and V 5 bases, and 7 bases lay outside the gene matches. The germline CDR1 and CDR2 sequences are MGHRA and YSYEKL. This CDR3 contains 14 residues. Here the CDR3 reads CASSKTQGITEAFF. CDR3 bases: TGCGCCAGCAGCAAAACACAGGGGATCACTGAAGCTTTCTTT.

The chain carries TRBV15 and TRBJ2-2, with unresolved D. Germline V gene sequence: CDR1 LNHNV, CDR2 YYDKDF (reference sequence). The CDR3 contains 17 residues. Trimming removed 5 bases at V and 1 base at J, with 17 bases between. The CDR3 sequence is CATSPGGPAMNTGELFF. CDR3 bases: TGTGCCACCAGCCCCGGTGGGCCCGCCATGAACACCGGGGAGCTGTTTTTT.

In this sample, this clonotype is medium-sized. The gene calls are TRBV2 and TRBJ2-7, with TRBD2 matching 8 bases. V gave up 9 bases and J gave up 1 base; unmatched junction bases: 5. The CDR3 totals 13 residues. Germline V gene sequence: CDR1 SNHLY, CDR2 FYNNEI. The DNA of the CDR3 is TGTGCCAGTCGGACTAGCTCTTCCTACGAGCAGTACTTC. Translation: CASRTSSSYEQYF. Combining the CDR3 with reference TRBV2 and TRBJ2-7 gives the whole variable domain EPEVTQTPSHQVTQMGQEVILRCVPISNHLYFYWYRQILGQKVEFLVSFYNNEISEKSEIFDDQFSVERPDGSNFTLKIRSTKLEDSAMYFCASRTSSSYEQYFGPGTRLTVT.

The genes are TRBV29-1 and TRBJ2-1; D might be TRBD2 (5 bases). This CDR3 has 12 amino acids. V gave up 4 bases and J gave up 6 bases, with 10 bases separating them. From germline, CDR1 is SQVTM and CDR2 ANQGSEA. The CDR3 DNA sequence: TGCAGCGTTGGGGGAGAGACCAATGAGCAGTTCTTC. Protein: CSVGGETNEQFF.

A few counts support this clonotype. This chain connects TRBV20-1 to TRBJ1-5, with 8 nucleotides matching TRBD1. This CDR3 comprises 16 residues. The germline gives CDR1 DFQATT, CDR2 SNEGSKA (reference sequence). V lost 1 base and J lost 1; bases outside the gene matches: 6. CDR3 nucleotide sequence: TGCAGTGCTAGAGGACAGGGGATGGTCAGCAATCAGCCCCAGCATTTT. Translating gives CSARGQGMVSNQPQHF.

The table lists this clonotype with a few counts. This may be a read error: a much more frequent sequence differs by one nucleotide. The chain carries TRBV30 and TRBJ1-6; D is unclear. V shed 1 base and J shed 6 bases, with 10 bases lying between them. Germline V gene sequence: CDR1 GTSNPN, CDR2 SVGIG (reference sequence). The length of the CDR3 is 14 residues. CDR3 sequence: CAWSGGMSNSPLHF. In DNA form, the CDR3 reads TGTGCCTGGAGTGGAGGGATGAGTAATTCACCCCTCCACTTT. Combining the CDR3 with reference TRBV30 and TRBJ1-6 gives the whole variable domain SQTIHQWPATLVQPVGSPLSLECTVEGTSNPNLYWYRQAAGRGLQLLFYSVGIGQISSEVPQNLSASRPQDRQFILSSKKLLLSDSGFYLCAWSGGMSNSPLHFGNGTRLTVT.

This chain links TRBV9 with TRBJ2-7; 10 bases align to TRBD2. CDR3 length: 16 amino acids. The J segment lost 2 bases and the V segment lost 1 base, leaving 6 bases of the junction unmatched. Per germline, CDR1 SGDLS and CDR2 YYNGEE. The CDR3 region has the DNA TGTGCCAGCAGCGTACTCGGACTAGCGGCCCCCTACGAGCAGTACTTC. Its protein product is CASSVLGLAAPYEQYF.

This clonotype was detected only a few times. The genes are TRBV12-3 or TRBV12-4 and TRBJ1-1; 8 nucleotides agree with TRBD1. V was pared by 6 bases and J by 4 bases, with 10 bases of the junction left unmatched. This CDR3 spans 15 amino acids. In DNA form, the CDR3 reads TGTGCCAGCAGACCCGGACAGGGAGGGAGCACTGAAGCTTTCTTT. Translation: CASRPGQGGSTEAFF.

This clonotype was counted only a few times. The rearrangement joins TRBV28 to TRBJ2-7; 9 bases are a match to TRBD2. V trimming: 7 bases; J trimming: 6 bases; junction bases outside the gene matches: 13. Germline lookup yields CDR1 MDHEN and CDR2 SYDVKM. This CDR3 spans 15 amino acids. The CDR3 DNA reads TGTGCCAGCAACCGGGGCCCTAGCGGGATTTCCGAGCAGTACTTC. Translating gives CASNRGPSGISEQYF. Based on the CDR3 plus reference TRBV28 and TRBJ2-7, the full variable domain is DVKVTQSSRYLVKRTGEKVFLECVQDMDHENMFWYRQDPGLGLRLIYFSYDVKMKEKGDIPEGYSVSREKKERFSLILESASTNQTSMYLCASNRGPSGISEQYFGPGTRLTVT.

In its sample, this clonotype was seen many times. This CDR3 reads CASSFQTLGTHGYTF. CDR3 coding DNA: TGTGCCAGCAGTTTCCAGACTCTAGGCACGCATGGCTACACCTTC. This chain joins TRBV28 and TRBJ1-2; no definite D call. The CDR3 contains 15 residues. Between the trimmed V and J ends, which lost 3 bases and 6 bases, there was a span of 17 bases. CDR1 MDHEN and CDR2 SYDVKM come from the germline V gene.

In its sample, this clonotype is medium-sized. V is TRBV3-1 and J is TRBJ1-1, with D possibly being TRBD1 (6 bases). From germline, CDR1 is LGHDT and CDR2 YNNKEL (reference sequence). The CDR3 is 16 residues long. Between the trimmed V and J ends, which lost 1 base and 0 bases, there was a span of 12 bases. The CDR3 sequence is CASSQGQAYMNTEAFF. DNA for the CDR3: TGTGCCAGCAGCCAAGGACAGGCGTACATGAACACTGAAGCTTTCTTT.

In its sample, this clonotype is medium-sized. The CDR3 nucleotides read TGTGCCAGCAGCTTAGATGGGCAGGGCACGAACTATGGCTACACCTTC. Its translation is CASSLDGQGTNYGYTF. The V call is TRBV11-3, the J call TRBJ1-2, with D maybe TRBD1 (5 bases). CDR1 SGHNT and CDR2 YENEEA come from the germline V gene. V lost 0 bases and J 2 bases, leaving 13 bases between the germline ends. This CDR3 has 16 residues.

The chain recombines TRBV20-1 with TRBJ2-1, with 7 bases identical to TRBD2. CDR1 DFQATT and CDR2 SNEGSKA come from the germline V gene (reference sequence). The CDR3 loop spans 14 amino acids. J gave up 5 bases and V 7 bases, and 11 bases lay outside the gene matches. The CDR3 loop is CSVRKASGNNEQFF. The DNA for the CDR3 is TGCAGTGTCCGGAAGGCTAGCGGCAACAATGAGCAGTTCTTC.

The rearrangement joins TRBV3-1 to TRBJ2-5; possible D gene TRBD2, 5 bases. V was cut by 6 bases and J by 2 bases, with 13 bases left in between. CDR1 is LGHDT, CDR2 YNNKEL, per germline (reference sequence). The CDR3 totals 14 residues. The CDR3 here is CASRISGYQETQYF. The CDR3 coding sequence is TGTGCCAGCAGGATCTCGGGGTATCAAGAGACCCAGTACTTC.

The genes are TRBV7-2 and TRBJ2-5; TRBD1 matches at 8 bases. CDR3 length: 14 residues. V was clipped by 4 bases and J by 6 bases; unmatched bases: 7. The germline V gene encodes CDR1 SGHTA and CDR2 FQGNSA. DNA for the CDR3: TGTGCCAGCAGCTGGACAGGGACGGGACAGACCCAGTACTTC. Translation gives CASSWTGTGQTQYF.

This clonotype was found a few times. The chain recombines TRBV28 with TRBJ1-5; TRBD1 is a possible D gene (5 bases). This CDR3 is built from 14 residues. The V and J ends lost 6 bases and 3 bases respectively, with 12 bases between them. In germline, CDR1 is MDHEN, CDR2 SYDVKM. Here the CDR3 reads CASRGGDFNQPQHF. CDR3 nucleotide sequence: TGTGCCAGCAGGGGGGGGGACTTCAATCAGCCCCAGCATTTT. Supplemented by reference TRBV28 and TRBJ1-5, the full variable domain reads DVKVTQSSRYLVKRTGEKVFLECVQDMDHENMFWYRQDPGLGLRLIYFSYDVKMKEKGDIPEGYSVSREKKERFSLILESASTNQTSMYLCASRGGDFNQPQHFGDGTRLSIL.